This is a list of T cell receptor beta chains from one sample in a study of Tregs in tolerant kidney transplant recipients. Profiling relied on immunoSEQ multiplex PCR, and the TCRdb table lists in-frame clones only, not all of them. The top ten clones hold over 0.5% of a sample with more than 95,000 clones, almost 95% of them seen once. Material for sequencing was CD4+ T cells from blood. The receptors derive from a human donor in good health. Each CDR3 is given with its conserved first and last residue. Fields, in order: V gene, CDR3 length, clone size, D gene, J gene, CDR3 protein, CDR3 DNA. A D gene is named only where the DNA matches it firmly. A row's size may be missing; if present it is once, few, many or a size class.

v_gene: TRBV19; len: 16; abundance: NA; d_gene: TRBD1; j_gene: TRBJ2-2; CDR3aa: CASTNPGQANTGELFF; CDR3nt: TGTGCCAGTACCAATCCGGGACAGGCGAACACCGGGGAGCTGTTTTTT
v_gene: TRBV5-1; len: 17; abundance: NA; d_gene: NA; j_gene: TRBJ2-1; CDR3aa: CASSPFRGTVKYNEQFF; CDR3nt: TGCGCCAGCAGCCCTTTTAGGGGGACGGTCAAGTACAATGAGCAGTTCTTC
v_gene: TRBV7-9; len: 14; abundance: NA; d_gene: NA; j_gene: TRBJ1-1; CDR3aa: CASSRGMGDTEAFF; CDR3nt: TGTGCCAGCAGCCGAGGGATGGGGGACACTGAAGCTTTCTTT
v_gene: TRBV5-6; len: 14; abundance: NA; d_gene: NA; j_gene: TRBJ2-7; CDR3aa: CASSLRRSSYEQYF; CDR3nt: TGTGCCAGCAGCCTGCGGAGGAGCTCCTACGAGCAGTACTTC
v_gene: TRBV7-2; len: 17; abundance: NA; d_gene: NA; j_gene: TRBJ2-1; CDR3aa: CASSYDMGASSYNEQFF; CDR3nt: TGTGCCAGCAGCTACGACATGGGCGCGAGCTCCTACAATGAGCAGTTCTTC
v_gene: TRBV7-9; len: 15; abundance: NA; d_gene: TRBD2; j_gene: TRBJ2-1; CDR3aa: CASSLRTSGYNEQFF; CDR3nt: TGTGCCAGCAGCCTCCGGACTAGCGGCTACAATGAGCAGTTCTTC
v_gene: TRBV5-4; len: 18; abundance: NA; d_gene: NA; j_gene: TRBJ2-7; CDR3aa: CASSRTGTGSLVGDEQYF; CDR3nt: TGTGCCAGCAGCCGGACCGGGACGGGGTCCTTAGTCGGTGACGAGCAGTACTTC
v_gene: TRBV9; len: 14; abundance: NA; d_gene: NA; j_gene: TRBJ2-1; CDR3aa: CASSVANSYNEQFF; CDR3nt: TGTGCCAGCAGCGTAGCCAACTCCTACAATGAGCAGTTCTTC
v_gene: TRBV29-1; len: 12; abundance: NA; d_gene: TRBD1; j_gene: TRBJ2-1; CDR3aa: CSVPGQENEQFF; CDR3nt: TGCAGCGTTCCGGGACAGGAGAATGAGCAGTTCTTC
v_gene: TRBV5-1; len: 14; abundance: NA; d_gene: NA; j_gene: TRBJ1-4; CDR3aa: CASRKDVTNEKLFF; CDR3nt: TGCGCCAGCAGAAAGGACGTTACTAATGAAAAACTGTTTTTT
v_gene: TRBV14; len: 16; abundance: NA; d_gene: NA; j_gene: TRBJ1-4; CDR3aa: CASSHREATSNEKLFF; CDR3nt: TGTGCCAGCAGCCACCGCGAGGCCACCTCTAATGAAAAACTGTTTTTT
v_gene: TRBV5-5; len: 13; abundance: NA; d_gene: NA; j_gene: TRBJ1-5; CDR3aa: CASSSQGDQPQHF; CDR3nt: TGTGCCAGCAGCTCACAGGGAGATCAGCCCCAGCATTTT
v_gene: TRBV5-1; len: 15; abundance: NA; d_gene: NA; j_gene: TRBJ1-2; CDR3aa: CASSTQGIANYGYTF; CDR3nt: TGCGCCAGCAGCACCCAGGGAATTGCGAACTATGGCTACACCTTC
v_gene: TRBV13; len: 14; abundance: NA; d_gene: NA; j_gene: TRBJ1-3; CDR3aa: CASSSRPSWDTIYF; CDR3nt: TGTGCCAGCAGCAGCCGCCCCTCGTGGGACACCATATATTTT
v_gene: TRBV5-8; len: 14; abundance: NA; d_gene: NA; j_gene: TRBJ2-3; CDR3aa: CASSFGPTTDTQYF; CDR3nt: TGTGCCAGCAGCTTCGGGCCGACCACAGATACGCAGTATTTT
v_gene: TRBV20-1; len: 10; abundance: NA; d_gene: NA; j_gene: TRBJ2-1; CDR3aa: CSGLSRAQFF; CDR3nt: TGCAGTGGACTGAGCCGCGCACAGTTCTTC
v_gene: TRBV18; len: 14; abundance: once; d_gene: NA; j_gene: TRBJ1-1; CDR3aa: CASSPNSGNTEAFF; CDR3nt: TGTGCCAGCTCACCAAACTCAGGGAACACTGAAGCTTTCTTT
v_gene: TRBV19; len: 15; abundance: NA; d_gene: NA; j_gene: TRBJ1-5; CDR3aa: CASSIVTGGNQPQHF; CDR3nt: TGTGCCAGTAGTATAGTCACAGGTGGCAATCAGCCCCAGCATTTT
v_gene: TRBV2; len: 13; abundance: NA; d_gene: NA; j_gene: TRBJ2-1; CDR3aa: CASSIAPYNEQFF; CDR3nt: TGTGCCAGCTCGATCGCCCCCTACAATGAGCAGTTCTTC
v_gene: TRBV28; len: 15; abundance: NA; d_gene: NA; j_gene: TRBJ2-7; CDR3aa: CASSLSGRISYEQYF; CDR3nt: TGTGCCAGCAGTTTAAGCGGGCGAATATCCTACGAGCAGTACTTC
v_gene: TRBV6-1; len: 14; abundance: NA; d_gene: TRBD1; j_gene: TRBJ1-2; CDR3aa: CASSEADRGYGYTF; CDR3nt: TGTGCCAGCAGTGAAGCTGACAGGGGCTATGGCTACACCTTC
v_gene: TRBV7-2; len: 16; abundance: NA; d_gene: NA; j_gene: TRBJ2-1; CDR3aa: CASSLSGAGSYNEQFF; CDR3nt: TGTGCCAGCAGCTTGAGCGGAGCTGGCTCCTACAATGAGCAGTTCTTC
v_gene: TRBV12-5; len: 13; abundance: NA; d_gene: NA; j_gene: TRBJ2-3; CDR3aa: CASGLSGADTQYF; CDR3nt: TGTGCTAGTGGTTTGTCTGGGGCCGATACGCAGTATTTT
v_gene: TRBV5-1; len: 16; abundance: once; d_gene: TRBD2; j_gene: TRBJ2-2; CDR3aa: CASSPLTSGNTGELFF; CDR3nt: TGCGCCAGCAGCCCCTTAACTAGCGGTAACACCGGGGAGCTGTTTTTT
v_gene: TRBV19; len: 13; abundance: NA; d_gene: NA; j_gene: TRBJ2-1; CDR3aa: CASSGTGNREQFF; CDR3nt: TGTGCCAGTAGCGGGACGGGGAATAGAGAGCAGTTCTTC
v_gene: TRBV29-1; len: 13; abundance: NA; d_gene: NA; j_gene: TRBJ1-3; CDR3aa: CSATGHGGNTIYF; CDR3nt: TGCAGCGCTACAGGGCACGGAGGAAACACCATATATTTT
v_gene: TRBV28; len: 12; abundance: few; d_gene: NA; j_gene: TRBJ1-2; CDR3aa: CASRLPDYGYTF; CDR3nt: TGTGCCAGCCGACTACCAGACTATGGCTACACCTTC
v_gene: TRBV30; len: 13; abundance: NA; d_gene: NA; j_gene: TRBJ1-6; CDR3aa: CAWSRQDQSPLHF; CDR3nt: TGTGCCTGGAGTAGGCAGGACCAGTCACCCCTCCACTTT
v_gene: TRBV6-5; len: 14; abundance: NA; d_gene: TRBD1; j_gene: TRBJ2-5; CDR3aa: CASTPRGHQETQYF; CDR3nt: TGTGCCAGCACTCCCAGGGGGCATCAAGAGACCCAGTACTTC
v_gene: TRBV7-8; len: 14; abundance: NA; d_gene: TRBD2; j_gene: TRBJ2-5; CDR3aa: CASTRDWGGETQYF; CDR3nt: TGTGCCAGCACAAGGGACTGGGGGGGAGAGACCCAGTACTTC
v_gene: TRBV19; len: 16; abundance: NA; d_gene: TRBD1; j_gene: TRBJ1-5; CDR3aa: CASSMARQGVYQPQHF; CDR3nt: TGTGCCAGTAGTATGGCCCGACAGGGGGTGTATCAGCCCCAGCATTTT
v_gene: TRBV27; len: 15; abundance: NA; d_gene: NA; j_gene: TRBJ1-5; CDR3aa: CASRGGVSGNQPQHF; CDR3nt: TGTGCCAGCAGGGGTGGGGTTTCGGGCAATCAGCCCCAGCATTTT
v_gene: TRBV28; len: 16; abundance: NA; d_gene: TRBD2; j_gene: TRBJ2-1; CDR3aa: CASSPVAGSSYNEQFF; CDR3nt: TGTGCCAGCAGTCCCGTAGCGGGTAGCTCCTACAATGAGCAGTTCTTC
v_gene: TRBV7-2; len: 15; abundance: NA; d_gene: NA; j_gene: TRBJ2-5; CDR3aa: CASSFLAGRAETQYF; CDR3nt: TGTGCCAGCAGCTTCCTAGCCGGGCGGGCAGAGACCCAGTACTTC
v_gene: TRBV6-5; len: 15; abundance: NA; d_gene: TRBD1; j_gene: TRBJ1-1; CDR3aa: CASSFQGVMNTEAFF; CDR3nt: TGTGCCAGCAGTTTCCAGGGGGTAATGAACACTGAAGCTTTCTTT